This is a list of T cell receptor beta chains from one sample in a study of blood T cell repertoires in COVID-19. Assay: immunoSEQ multiplex PCR; the TCRdb copy retains only in-frame clones and omits some. The sample has some 210,000 clones, around 81% seen once. The sample taken for sequencing was PBMCs or T cells enriched from blood (not recorded which). These receptors all stem from a woman aged 50 to 65 with acute COVID-19. The CDR3 runs from the conserved cysteine through the conserved F or W. D genes are given only for firm matches. Only some rows state a clone size, as once, few, many or a class for expanded clones.

V gene,clone size,D gene,J gene,CDR3 DNA,CDR3 protein
TRBV29-1,-,-,TRBJ1-1,TGCAGCGTTGATGGGCGACAAGAAGCTTTCTTT,CSVDGRQEAFF
TRBV19,-,TRBD2,TRBJ2-2,TGTGCCAGTAAAGTTTTGGCTAGCGGGAGTCTCACCGGGGAGCTGTTTTTT,CASKVLASGSLTGELFF
TRBV7-2,-,-,TRBJ1-1,TGTGCCAGCAGCTCGGCCGGAGGGGTCGGCACTGAAGCTTTCTTT,CASSSAGGVGTEAFF
TRBV21-1,-,-,TRBJ1-2,TGTGCCAGCAGCAACAAGCCCCCGGGTTGTGGCTACACCTTC,CASSNKPPGCGYTF
TRBV19,-,-,TRBJ1-4,TGTGCCAGTAGTACGACGGGTGAAAAACTGTTTTTT,CASSTTGEKLFF
TRBV5-1,-,-,TRBJ1-3,TGCGCCAGCAGCTTGGTGGCAGGGACTGGAAACACCATATATTTT,CASSLVAGTGNTIYF
TRBV6-1,-,TRBD1,TRBJ1-1,TGTGCCAGCAGCGAGGGACAGGGAGCTTTCTTT,CASSEGQGAFF
TRBV28,-,-,TRBJ1-2,TGTGCCAGCAGTTTCAGGGGTATTAACTATGGCTACACCTTC,CASSFRGINYGYTF
TRBV19,-,-,TRBJ1-1,TGTGCCAGTAAACGGGGGTTTGGGGACACTGAAGCTTTCTTT,CASKRGFGDTEAFF
TRBV4-1,-,TRBD2,TRBJ2-3,TGCGCCAGCAGCCAAGACCTAGCGGGGAGCATGGGTACGCAGTATTTT,CASSQDLAGSMGTQYF
TRBV6-1,-,TRBD1,TRBJ2-2,TGTGCCAGCAGTGCCTCGCGGACAGGGTACGACACCGGGGAGCTGTTTTTT,CASSASRTGYDTGELFF
TRBV9,few,-,TRBJ2-6,TGTGCCAGCAGCTACCTCAGCTCTGGGGCCAACGTCCTGACTTTC,CASSYLSSGANVLTF
TRBV10-3,-,TRBD1,TRBJ2-7,TGTGCCATCAGCCGGACAGGGGAGGGATACGAGCAGTACTTC,CAISRTGEGYEQYF
TRBV6-6,-,-,TRBJ1-5,TGTGCCAGCAGCTCCGGACAGCAGTATAGCAATCAGCCCCAGCATTTT,CASSSGQQYSNQPQHF
TRBV2,few,-,TRBJ2-2,TGTGCCAGCAGATTACAGGGAACCGGGGAGCTGTTTTTT,CASRLQGTGELFF
TRBV15,-,-,TRBJ1-6,TGTGCCACCAGCGGCGGAGCATCGGATAATTCACCCCTCCACTTT,CATSGGASDNSPLHF
TRBV3-1/TRBV3-2,-,-,TRBJ2-3,TGTGCCAGCAGCCTCCCGTCGGGAACCGATACGCAGTATTTT,CASSLPSGTDTQYF
TRBV28,few,-,TRBJ1-2,TGTGCCAGCAGACAAACGGACAGCTATGGCTACACCTTC,CASRQTDSYGYTF
TRBV18,-,-,TRBJ1-1,TGTGCCAGCTCACCATTGGGGCACACTGAAGCTTTCTTT,CASSPLGHTEAFF
TRBV18,-,TRBD2,TRBJ2-5,TGTGCCAGCTCACCGTGGGGCGGGAGCGGGAGAGAGACCCAGTACTTC,CASSPWGGSGRETQYF
TRBV5-1,once,-,TRBJ1-1,TGCGCCAGCAGCTTGTATGGGGAGGGCACTGAAGCTTTCTTT,CASSLYGEGTEAFF
TRBV28,-,TRBD1,TRBJ1-2,TGTGCCAGCAGAACGGGACAGGGAATGGGCTATGGCTACACCTTC,CASRTGQGMGYGYTF
TRBV29-1,once,-,TRBJ2-3,TGCAGCGTTGTGGGCAGCCCAGCTAGCACAGATACGCAGTATTTT,CSVVGSPASTDTQYF
TRBV3-1/TRBV3-2,-,-,TRBJ2-4,TGTGCCAGCAGCCAAGTATCCGACTCCCGCGGCTTCGGCAAAAACATTCAGTACTTC,CASSQVSDSRGFGKNIQYF
TRBV2,-,-,TRBJ2-5,TGTGCCAGCAGTGAAGGCTTGGTCAGGGGAACGGAGACCCAGTACTTC,CASSEGLVRGTETQYF
TRBV19,-,-,TRBJ2-7,TGTGCCAGTAGTATTGAACCAGGGCCCTACGAGCAGTACTTC,CASSIEPGPYEQYF
TRBV6-5,-,-,TRBJ1-1,TGTGCCAGCCGGGGGGGCAGGGGCGTGAACACTGAAGCTTTCTTT,CASRGGRGVNTEAFF
TRBV4-3,once,-,TRBJ1-2,TGCGCCAGCAGCCAATCCTTGGGGGACTTGGGCTACACCTTC,CASSQSLGDLGYTF
TRBV19,-,-,TRBJ2-7,TGTGCCAGTAGTATTCTGGGCTGGGGCCCCTACGAGCAGTACTTC,CASSILGWGPYEQYF
TRBV20-1,-,TRBD1,TRBJ1-2,TGCAGCGCCGACAGGGGCTATGGCTACACCTTC,CSADRGYGYTF
TRBV24-1,few,-,TRBJ2-7,TGTGCCACCAGTGATGGAGTGGGTGAGGAGCAGTACTTC,CATSDGVGEEQYF
TRBV5-1,-,-,TRBJ2-5,TGCGCCAGCAGCTTGACTAGTCTTCAAGAGACCCAGTACTTC,CASSLTSLQETQYF
TRBV18,-,-,TRBJ2-3,TGTGCCAGCTCCCCCCCAACGGTAGATACGCAGTATTTT,CASSPPTVDTQYF
TRBV4-3,-,-,TRBJ2-1,TGCGCCAGCAGCCAAGATAGGTCCGGGACATACAGCTCCTACAATGAGCAGTTCTTC,CASSQDRSGTYSSYNEQFF
TRBV24-1,few,-,TRBJ2-5,TGTGCCACCAGTCCTTCTGGGGGGACCATGGAGACCCAGTACTTC,CATSPSGGTMETQYF
TRBV28,once,-,TRBJ2-1,TGTGCCAGCACCCTGGGGAGAGAGCAGTTCTTC,CASTLGREQFF
TRBV29-1,-,-,TRBJ1-1,TGCAGCGTTGCAAAGGAGACGGGGAACACTGAAGCTTTCTTT,CSVAKETGNTEAFF
TRBV14,-,TRBD1,TRBJ2-2,TGTGCCAGCAGCCAACCCGGGACAGGGACGAACACCGGGGAGCTGTTTTTT,CASSQPGTGTNTGELFF
TRBV18,-,-,TRBJ2-7,TGTGCCAGCTCACCAATGGGGGGCGAGCAGTACTTC,CASSPMGGEQYF
TRBV6-5,-,-,TRBJ2-3,TGTGCCAGCAGTTACTTATACAGCACGGTCACAGATACGCAGTATTTT,CASSYLYSTVTDTQYF
TRBV5-1,-,TRBD1,TRBJ1-2,TGCGCCAGCAGCTTGGCCCAAGGGACAGGGGGGGCTAACTATGGCTACACCTTC,CASSLAQGTGGANYGYTF
TRBV9,-,-,TRBJ2-1,TGTGCCAGCAGCGTAGGAGGTACGAACAATGAGCAGTTCTTC,CASSVGGTNNEQFF
TRBV20-1,-,TRBD2,TRBJ2-3,TGCAGTGCTAGTTTAACTAGCGGGAGGGCGGGGACGCAGTATTTT,CSASLTSGRAGTQYF
TRBV28,-,-,TRBJ1-3,TGTGCCAGCCGCGGGGGTATGGCCTCTGGAAACACCATATATTTT,CASRGGMASGNTIYF
TRBV7-2,-,TRBD2,TRBJ2-5,TGTGCCAGCAGCCCCCCCGGCCTAGCGGGAGATCCCCGAGAGACCCAGTACTTC,CASSPPGLAGDPRETQYF
TRBV6-5,-,-,TRBJ2-1,TGTGCCAGCAGTTACGATCGGGATTCCTACAATGAGCAGTTCTTC,CASSYDRDSYNEQFF
TRBV14,-,-,TRBJ2-5,TGTGCCAGCAGCCAAGTGGGGCCGGTAGAGACCCAGTACTTC,CASSQVGPVETQYF
TRBV4-1,-,TRBD1,TRBJ1-1,TGCGCCAGCAGCCCCGGGACAGGGTCCCGCACTGAAGCTTTCTTT,CASSPGTGSRTEAFF
TRBV7-9,-,TRBD1,TRBJ1-2,TGTGCCAGCAGAAACGACAGGGCTCATGGCTACACCTTC,CASRNDRAHGYTF
TRBV9,-,TRBD2,TRBJ2-2,TGTGCCAGCAGCGAGACTAGCGGGGGGGCCAACGGGGAGCTGTTTTTT,CASSETSGGANGELFF
TRBV9,-,TRBD1,TRBJ2-7,TGTGCCAGCAGCGTAAGATATAGGGACAGGGTGTACGAGCAGTACTTC,CASSVRYRDRVYEQYF
TRBV5-5,-,TRBD1,TRBJ1-2,TGTGCCAGCAGCTTCGGAGGACAGGGGATTGGCTACACCTTC,CASSFGGQGIGYTF
TRBV4-3,-,TRBD1,TRBJ1-2,TGCGCCAGCAGCCAAACTGGCGCAGGGGGCTATGGCTACACCTTC,CASSQTGAGGYGYTF
TRBV5-6,-,TRBD1,TRBJ2-1,TGTGCCAGCAGCTGGACAGGGAGTTTAGATGAGCAGTTCTTC,CASSWTGSLDEQFF
TRBV19,once,-,TRBJ1-1,TGTGCCAGTAGAAGTAACAAAGGGGAGGATGCTTTCTTT,CASRSNKGEDAFF